Below are 9 T cell receptor beta chains sequenced from a single sample in a study of shared clonotypes between healthy human individuals. Clones were read by immunoSEQ multiplex PCR, and TCRdb kept only the in-frame ones, dropping some. Of under 1,900,000 clones listed, just under 99% are singletons. Sequencing input: naive CD4+ T cells sorted from blood. Subset denoted: CD45RA+ positively selected. Receptors were obtained from a man aged 25 to 40 in good health.

The chain is built from TRBV7-2 and TRBJ2-1; TRBD1 or TRBD2 may be the D gene (7 bases each). There are 12 residues in the CDR3. V lost 5 bases, J lost 9 bases, and 11 bases lay in between. Germline CDR1 reads SGHTA; CDR2 reads FQGNSA. The CDR3, as DNA: TGTGCCAGCAGCCGCAGGGGGGGTGAGCAGTTCTTC. As protein: CASSRRGGEQFF.

This clone was seen just once. This chain connects TRBV6-1 to TRBJ2-7; D is possibly TRBD2 (5 bases). The CDR3 has 13 amino acids. V lost 2 bases to trimming and J lost 2 bases, with 7 bases between them. The V gene's germline CDR1 is MNHNS and CDR2 SASEGT. The CDR3 DNA reads TGTGCCAGCAGTGAACACGGGACCTACGAGCAGTACTTC. Its protein product is CASSEHGTYEQYF.

The V gene is TRBV9, the J gene TRBJ2-1; 9 positions agree with TRBD2. The CDR3 length is 17 residues. The ends lost 2 bases at V and 2 bases at J; junction bases unmatched: 8. Looked up from germline, CDR1 is SGDLS and CDR2 is YYNGEE. Here the CDR3 reads CASSVMSLAGAYNEQFF. CDR3 coding DNA: TGTGCCAGCAGCGTTATGTCGTTAGCGGGAGCCTACAATGAGCAGTTCTTC.

The chain joins TRBV19 to TRBJ2-1, with 10 bases that match TRBD2. V trimming: 8 bases; J trimming: 8 bases; junction bases outside the gene matches: 9. The CDR3 totals 14 residues. Looked up from germline, CDR1 is LNHDA and CDR2 is SQIVND (reference sequence). CDR3 sequence: CASSLAGGVYEQFF. CDR3 DNA sequence: TGTGCCAGTTCTTTAGCGGGAGGTGTATATGAGCAGTTCTTC.

CDR3 residues: CASSQDASGSWTDTQYF. The CDR3 DNA sequence: TGTGCCAGCAGCCAAGATGCTAGCGGGAGTTGGACAGATACGCAGTATTTT. The chain is built from TRBV4-2 and TRBJ2-3; TRBD2 agrees at 10 bases. This CDR3 has 17 amino acids. The trim removed 0 bases at V and 3 bases at J, leaving 6 bases unmatched. The germline gives CDR1 LGHNA, CDR2 YNFKEQ.

Of note for this clone: Other nucleotide sequences in the sample specify the same CDR3. The chain combines TRBV7-9 with TRBJ2-5; 9 nucleotides line up with TRBD1. This CDR3 contains 16 residues. The V and J ends lost 2 bases and 0 bases, in that order; junction bases with no gene match: 4. Looked up from germline, CDR1 is SEHNR and CDR2 is FQNEAQ (reference sequence). The chain's CDR3 is CASSLRTGENQETQYF. CDR3 coding DNA: TGTGCCAGCAGCTTACGGACAGGGGAGAACCAAGAGACCCAGTACTTC.

The chain uses TRBV19 and TRBJ2-4; D is unresolved. The CDR3 sequence is 18 residues long. The germline V gene encodes CDR1 LNHDA and CDR2 SQIVND (reference sequence). V lost 3 bases and J 0 bases, leaving 18 bases between the germline ends. The DNA of the CDR3 is TGTGCCAGTAGTATGAGAAGCGAAGGGCCTCTAGCCAAAAACATTCAGTACTTC. Encoded protein: CASSMRSEGPLAKNIQYF.

The CDR3 DNA follows: TGTGCCAGCGGGAAAGATTTAAACACCATATATTTT. Amino acid sequence: CASGKDLNTIYF. This rearrangement joins TRBV6-5 to TRBJ1-3; D is undetermined. V shed 8 bases and J shed 6 bases, with 11 bases lying between them. Germline-derived CDR1 and CDR2 are MNHEY and SVGAGI. CDR3 length equals 12 residues.

This sequence joins TRBV5-1 and TRBJ2-5; 10 bases agree with TRBD1. V dropped 2 bases and J dropped 3; count of bases not matched to a gene: 19. This CDR3 region has 20 residues. Germline assignment: CDR1 SGHRS and CDR2 YFSETQ. This CDR3 reads CASSLNFLRDRGVSEETQYF. In DNA, the CDR3 is TGCGCCAGCAGCTTAAACTTCCTCCGGGACAGGGGAGTTAGTGAAGAGACCCAGTACTTC.